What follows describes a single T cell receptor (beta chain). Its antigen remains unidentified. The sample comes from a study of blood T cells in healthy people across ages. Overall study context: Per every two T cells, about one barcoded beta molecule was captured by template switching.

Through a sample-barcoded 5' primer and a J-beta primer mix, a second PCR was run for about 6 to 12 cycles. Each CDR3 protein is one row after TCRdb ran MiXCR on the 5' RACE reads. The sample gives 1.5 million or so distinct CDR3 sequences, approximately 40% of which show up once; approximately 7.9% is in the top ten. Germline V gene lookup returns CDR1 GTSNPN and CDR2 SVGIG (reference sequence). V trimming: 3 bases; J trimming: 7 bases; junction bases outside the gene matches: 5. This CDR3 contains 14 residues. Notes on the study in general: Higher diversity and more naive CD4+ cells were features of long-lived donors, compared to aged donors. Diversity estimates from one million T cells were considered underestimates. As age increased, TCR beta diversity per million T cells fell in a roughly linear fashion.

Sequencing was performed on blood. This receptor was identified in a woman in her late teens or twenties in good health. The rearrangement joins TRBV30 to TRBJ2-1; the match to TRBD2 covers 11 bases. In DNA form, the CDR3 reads TGTGCCTGGAGCCCGGGACTAGCGGAAAATGAGCAGTTCTTC. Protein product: CAWSPGLAENEQFF.